The clone carrying this T cell receptor beta chain was picked up many times. Its antigen is not identified. This CDR3 is built from 13 residues. Germline V gene sequence: CDR1 MNHEY, CDR2 SMNVEV (reference sequence). Trimming removed 2 bases from V and 8 bases from J, with 9 bases in between. The data derive from a study of T cells in Graves' hyperthyroidism and ophthalmopathy. A Clinical Activity Score of at least 3, a NOSPECS grade of at least 4 and a duration under 3 months were recorded in the ophthalmopathy patients. Using around 10 ml of fresh peripheral blood, PBMCs were prepared. Study outcomes and limitations: Ophthalmopathy could be told apart from stable hyperthyroidism with a 13 V-J model. In the blood, most expanded thyroid clonotypes above 0.001 appeared as well.

Amplification of TCR beta CDR3 regions used RNA as the template. A set of HTBI primers served as the primers for a first-round RT-PCR of the TCR CDR3. TCRdb re-derived calls from the multiplex PCR reads in MiXCR, one entry per CDR3 protein. The table has about 400,000 distinct CDR3 sequences, 11% to 15% seen once; the top ten hold 28%. The sample consisted of blood. The origin of this receptor is a man between 50 and 59 years old with Graves' ophthalmopathy. This chain joins TRBV27 and TRBJ1-4; no definite D call. The CDR3 DNA follows: TGTGCCAGCAGTTTACGGTTTCGGGAAAAACTGTTTTTT. Encoded protein: CASSLRFREKLFF.